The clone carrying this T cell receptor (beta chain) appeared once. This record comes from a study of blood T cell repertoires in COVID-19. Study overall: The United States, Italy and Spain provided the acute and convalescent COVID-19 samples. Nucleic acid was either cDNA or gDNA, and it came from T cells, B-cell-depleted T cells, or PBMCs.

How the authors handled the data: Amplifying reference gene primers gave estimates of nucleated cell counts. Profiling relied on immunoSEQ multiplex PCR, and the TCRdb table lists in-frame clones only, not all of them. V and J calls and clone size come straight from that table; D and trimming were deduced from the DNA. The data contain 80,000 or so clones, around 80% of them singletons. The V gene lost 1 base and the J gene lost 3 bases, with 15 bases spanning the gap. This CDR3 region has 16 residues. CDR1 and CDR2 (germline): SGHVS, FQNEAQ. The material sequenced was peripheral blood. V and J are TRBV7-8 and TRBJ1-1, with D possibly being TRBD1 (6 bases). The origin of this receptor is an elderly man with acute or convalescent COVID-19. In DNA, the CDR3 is TGTGCCAGCAGCTTAGAGCGGACAGTTTCACACACTGAAGCTTTCTTT. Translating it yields CASSLERTVSHTEAFF.